This TCR beta chain was observed in a study of blood T cell repertoires in COVID-19. On the study more broadly: Samples taken during acute and convalescent COVID-19 were collected in the United States, Italy and Spain. In each case, the material was cDNA or gDNA derived from T cells, B-cell-depleted T cells, or PBMCs.

CDR1 MGHRA and CDR2 YSYEKL come from the germline V gene. The CDR3 extends over 14 amino acids. V was pared by 1 base and J by 2 bases, with 1 base of the junction left unmatched. Original processing notes: Amplification of reference gene primers was used by the study to estimate nucleated cell counts. Method: immunoSEQ multiplex PCR; TCRdb's copy keeps in-frame clones and lacks some. The V and J calls and clone size are taken from that table; D and trimming were inferred from the DNA. In the table there are some 100,000 clones, about nine tenths of which are singletons. The rearrangement links TRBV4-1 to TRBJ2-7, with 8 nucleotides matching TRBD1. Material: peripheral blood. This receptor was identified in a man over 45 with acute or convalescent COVID-19. The CDR3: CASSQGTGTYEQYF. The CDR3 DNA is TGCGCCAGCAGCCAAGGGACAGGGACCTACGAGCAGTACTTC.